These T cell receptor beta chains were read from a single sample in a study of T cells in Graves' hyperthyroidism and ophthalmopathy. TCRdb reprocessed the multiplex PCR reads with MiXCR, giving one entry per CDR3 protein. The sample lists hundreds of thousands of distinct CDR3 sequences; 15% to 17% were seen once. Input material: blood. Source of these receptors: a woman in her late teens or twenties with Graves' hyperthyroidism that later progressed to Graves' ophthalmopathy. Both conserved end residues are trimmed from each CDR3. Each record gives: V gene, J gene, D gene, CDR3 protein. A D gene is named only where the DNA matches it firmly.

V: TRBV11-3
J: TRBJ2-7
D: TRBD1
CDR3: ASSRERQGADSYEQY

V: TRBV6-1
J: TRBJ1-4
D: TRBD1
CDR3: ASSEDRANEKLF

V: TRBV13
J: TRBJ2-7
D: TRBD2
CDR3: ASSPLLGLGVYEQY

V: TRBV5-4
J: TRBJ2-2
D: TRBD2
CDR3: ASSLGISGRDTGELF

V: TRBV24-1
J: TRBJ2-7
D: TRBD2
CDR3: ATSDVASGEQY

V: TRBV29-1
J: TRBJ2-7
D: TRBD2
CDR3: SVEMRREGGDEQY

V: TRBV28
J: TRBJ1-1
D: NA
CDR3: ASSSQWTESLLEAF

V: TRBV5-8
J: TRBJ2-2
D: NA
CDR3: ASSFMLTPNTGELF

V: TRBV30
J: TRBJ1-5
D: NA
CDR3: AWSVSFNQPQH

V: TRBV3-2
J: TRBJ2-4
D: NA
CDR3: ASSQEWSGRAEIDKNIQY

V: TRBV4-2
J: TRBJ2-2
D: TRBD2
CDR3: ASSQDGEGGTGELF

V: TRBV15
J: TRBJ1-2
D: NA
CDR3: ATSRPPGNGYT

V: TRBV19
J: TRBJ2-3
D: TRBD1
CDR3: ASSMVNTGGVDTQY

V: TRBV20-1
J: TRBJ2-7
D: TRBD2
CDR3: SARASGSTYEQY

V: TRBV19
J: TRBJ1-5
D: NA
CDR3: ASSISVNQPQH

V: TRBV12-3/TRBV12-4
J: TRBJ2-5
D: NA
CDR3: ASSRDFETQY

V: TRBV2
J: TRBJ2-1
D: TRBD2
CDR3: ATLAGSSYNEQF

V: TRBV19
J: TRBJ2-1
D: TRBD1
CDR3: ASGSRTGGGNEQF

V: TRBV20-1
J: TRBJ1-1
D: NA
CDR3: RTRADAF

V: TRBV19
J: TRBJ2-2
D: TRBD1
CDR3: ASRGQGENTGELF

V: TRBV7-7
J: TRBJ2-3
D: TRBD2
CDR3: ASSPRPIAGEADTQY

V: TRBV5-5
J: TRBJ2-7
D: NA
CDR3: ASSLSYNSYYEQY

V: TRBV7-2
J: TRBJ2-1
D: TRBD2
CDR3: ASSKGLAGVSHNEQF